This T cell receptor (beta chain) was identified in a study of T-cell memory formation after mild COVID-19. Trimming took off 5 bases at V and 2 bases at J, with 17 bases between the two ends. CDR3 size: 15 residues. The germline CDR1 and CDR2 sequences are DFQATT and SNEGSKA (reference sequence). TCRdb reprocessed the 5' RACE reads via MiXCR and lists one record per CDR3 protein. Of about 340,000 distinct CDR3 sequences in the sample, over 10% were seen once. Study-level findings and limits: Most CD4+ clones that shrank were in CM and EM, while CD8+ ones turned up in EMRA.

This clonotype was observed a few times. Its antigen remains unidentified. J is TRBJ2-3 and V is TRBV20-1; a possible D gene is TRBD2 (5 bases). The specimen sequenced was PBMCs or a T cell subset sorted from them (not recorded which). This TCR was sampled from a man between 18 and 35 years old who had mild COVID-19 (a few samples of this study predate the infection). Cell type and time point are not known. The CDR3 reads CSAGLTAAPTDTQYF. The CDR3 nucleotides read TGCAGTGCTGGCCTTACAGCGGCTCCCACAGATACGCAGTATTTT.